This T cell receptor beta chain was recovered during a study of blood T cell repertoires in COVID-19. The trim removed 5 bases at V and 1 base at J, leaving 4 bases unmatched. The CDR3 runs 16 residues. CDR1 and CDR2 from the germline V gene are SGHAT and FQNNGV. Measured with immunoSEQ multiplex PCR; TCRdb has only the in-frame clones, and not every one. In the table there are around 300,000 clones, approximately 91% of which are singletons. The V gene is TRBV11-2, the J gene TRBJ2-1, with 11 positions matching TRBD1. Sequencing was performed on PBMCs or T cells enriched from blood (not recorded which). This clonotype was sampled from a woman aged 25 to 39 who had recovered from COVID-19. The CDR3 coding sequence is TGTGCCAGCAGCCGGACAGGGGGCGGTTCCTACAATGAGCAGTTCTTC. Protein sequence: CASSRTGGGSYNEQFF. The whole variable domain, remainder taken from reference TRBV11-2 and TRBJ2-1, is EAGVAQSPRYKIIEKRQSVAFWCNPISGHATLYWYQQILGQGPKLLIQFQNNGVVDDSQLPKDRFSAERLKGVDSTLKIQPAKLEDSAVYLCASSRTGGGSYNEQFFGPGTRLTVL.